This TCR beta chain was captured by sequencing in a study of tumor and adjacent non-tumor tissue in lung cancer. On the study more broadly: The patients, some ten men and 5 or 6 women, were roughly 30 to 85 with stage I to III disease. Each sample yielded approximately 4 million productive TCRbeta reads on average. Study-wide results and caveats: TCR diversity was significantly greater in tumor than normal lung tissue. Top 100 clones took a larger repertoire share in normal lung.

Trimming left V 5 bases short and J 4 bases short, with 14 bases between. The CDR3 is 14 amino acids. The germline V gene encodes CDR1 MDHEN and CDR2 SYDVKM. No cell sorting was done before RNA was extracted from the tissue. Three rounds of nested PCR, following a modified ARM-PCR protocol, produced the TCRbeta library. MiXCR, run by TCRdb on the multiplex PCR reads, gives a single entry per CDR3 protein. The sample consists of 70,000 or so distinct CDR3 sequences, just under 60% of them appearing once. The table lists this clonotype with many counts. Its antigen remains unidentified. This receptor was taken from a man in his fifties with non-small cell lung cancer. The material sequenced was lung tumor tissue. This chain joins TRBV28 and TRBJ2-5; D not certain. The CDR3 loop reads CASSRGSVPETQYF. The CDR3 DNA sequence: TGTGCCAGCAGTCGAGGCAGCGTCCCAGAGACCCAGTACTTC.